These T cell receptor beta chains were read from a single sample in a study of T cell changes during pregnancy in multiple sclerosis. Method: immunoSEQ multiplex PCR; TCRdb's copy keeps in-frame clones and lacks some. The sample yields about 40,000 clones, around 94% seen once. The specimen comprised peripheral blood, sampled in the third trimester of pregnancy. These receptors were taken from a female donor with multiple sclerosis, enrolled in a pregnancy study. CDR3s leave out the opening cysteine and the closing phenylalanine or tryptophan. The order of the fields is CDR3 protein, V gene, J gene.

SVVQGAYEQY,TRBV29-1,TRBJ2-7
ASRNGGTSNEQF,TRBV6-5,TRBJ2-1
ASSTFRTGANYGYT,TRBV5-6,TRBJ1-2
AWSPGNTEAF,TRBV30,TRBJ1-1
ASRRIAGGPYGANVLT,TRBV28,TRBJ2-6
ASSPNSGIGREQY,TRBV27,TRBJ2-7
ASSPQGVLGWTSETGELF,TRBV2,TRBJ2-2
ASSFANLYGYT,TRBV5-4,TRBJ1-2
ASSPPGSGPYEQY,TRBV28,TRBJ2-7
ASSWTGGVDQPQH,TRBV6-1,TRBJ1-5
ASRAQGREKLF,TRBV5-1,TRBJ1-4
ASSQVFSTGQETQY,TRBV4-1,TRBJ2-5
ASSLRGGASHEQF,TRBV7-2,TRBJ2-1
ASSGLAGGYEQY,TRBV2,TRBJ2-7
AWSVGTGGETQY,TRBV30,TRBJ2-5
ASSVELGGRGETQY,TRBV9,TRBJ2-5
ASSDGQGRYGYT,TRBV9,TRBJ1-2
ATSRDGRNYGYT,TRBV15,TRBJ1-2
ASSLGKWGQGYGYT,TRBV5-5,TRBJ1-2
ASSVLSRRGVRKTYNEQF,TRBV19,TRBJ2-1
ASSLALAGESETQY,TRBV5-1,TRBJ2-5
ASSQPGLPNYEQY,TRBV14,TRBJ2-7
ASRPLAGGDTQY,TRBV6-5,TRBJ2-3
ASSLGDSLNYEQY,TRBV7-6,TRBJ2-7
ASSPRLAGVVDEQF,TRBV13,TRBJ2-1
ASSTWTGTEAF,TRBV7-2,TRBJ1-1
ASSAVASLTHSGANVLT,TRBV9,TRBJ2-6
ASSLATTGGGGETQY,TRBV5-1,TRBJ2-5
ASSPWTSDYNEQF,TRBV18,TRBJ2-1
ASSPGQGIGELF,TRBV18,TRBJ2-2
ASSLGGLTYEQY,TRBV5-4,TRBJ2-7
ASSLTLGGIYEQY,TRBV5-1,TRBJ2-7
ASSLRDSQETQY,TRBV5-4,TRBJ2-5
AWSSGTAYNEQF,TRBV30,TRBJ2-1
ASSIPGQTHRSGYT,TRBV19,TRBJ1-2
SVASRLAGDGEQF,TRBV29-1,TRBJ2-1
ASSFGTGGSGANVLT,TRBV5-4,TRBJ2-6
ASSVRAGENTDTQY,TRBV9,TRBJ2-3
ASSLLPGNSDTQY,TRBV7-3,TRBJ2-3
ASSQGQGFRTEAF,TRBV6-5,TRBJ1-1
ASSFEGFLYNEQF,TRBV28,TRBJ2-1
ASSIDELAGGTDTQY,TRBV13,TRBJ2-3
ASSLRVQKHGELF,TRBV28,TRBJ2-2
ASSVPPAAGVYEQY,TRBV9,TRBJ2-7
ASSLGDTWGYEQY,TRBV7-2,TRBJ2-7
ASSMGLGNQPQH,TRBV19,TRBJ1-5
ATSRGGDRGETQY,TRBV15,TRBJ2-5